The T cell receptor (beta chain) described here comes from a study of shared clonotypes between healthy human individuals. About the study: Participating donors consisted of two women and a few men aged 18 to 49.

Healthy HIV-negative adults with no recent acute infections or vaccinations were recruited as donors. The length of the CDR3 is 14 residues. Trimming left V 4 bases short and J 1 base short, with 6 bases between. Germline-derived CDR1 and CDR2 are SGHRS and YFSETQ. Evenly divided among several immunoSEQ plates was the genomic DNA of each subset. Unsorted PBMC DNA underwent sequencing on ten immunoSEQ deep assay plates. Produced via immunoSEQ multiplex PCR; TCRdb's table is partial and in-frame only. Among fewer than 600,000 clones, around 77% were seen once, and the ten largest hold more than 10%. The chain combines TRBV5-1 with TRBJ2-6, with D possibly being TRBD2 (5 bases). Sequencing used PBMCs. The clonotype comes from a woman aged 40 to 50 in good health. Some clones in this sample may be carry-over from other donors' samples. The CDR3, as DNA: TGCGCCAGCAGCGGAGGATCTGGGGCCAACGTCCTGACTTTC. Translating it yields CASSGGSGANVLTF.